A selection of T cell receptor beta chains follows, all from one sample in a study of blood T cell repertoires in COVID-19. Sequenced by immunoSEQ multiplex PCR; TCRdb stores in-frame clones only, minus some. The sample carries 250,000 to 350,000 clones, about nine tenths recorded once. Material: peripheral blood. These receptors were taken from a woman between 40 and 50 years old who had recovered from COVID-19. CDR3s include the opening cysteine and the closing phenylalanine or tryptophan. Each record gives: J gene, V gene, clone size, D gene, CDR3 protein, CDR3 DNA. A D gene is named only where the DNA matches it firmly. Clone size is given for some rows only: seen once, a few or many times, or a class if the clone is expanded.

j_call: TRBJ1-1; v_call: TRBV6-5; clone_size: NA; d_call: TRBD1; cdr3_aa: CASGGQGLTEAFF; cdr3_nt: TGTGCCAGCGGCGGACAGGGGCTCACTGAAGCTTTCTTT
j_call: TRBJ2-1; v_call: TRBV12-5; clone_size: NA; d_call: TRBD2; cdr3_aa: CASGLVPSGRYEQFF; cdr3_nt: TGTGCTAGTGGTTTGGTACCTAGCGGGAGATATGAGCAGTTCTTC
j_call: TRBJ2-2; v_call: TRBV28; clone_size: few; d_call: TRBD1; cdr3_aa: CASRTGTGGFGELFF; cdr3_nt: TGTGCCAGCAGAACCGGGACAGGGGGCTTCGGGGAGCTGTTTTTT
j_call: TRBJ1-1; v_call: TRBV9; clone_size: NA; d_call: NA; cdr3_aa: CASSTTQGQTEAFF; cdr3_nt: TGTGCCAGCAGCACCACACAGGGTCAGACTGAAGCTTTCTTT
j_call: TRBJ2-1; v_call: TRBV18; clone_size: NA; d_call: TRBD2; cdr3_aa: CASSVRLAGDHNEQFF; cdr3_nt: TGTGCCAGCTCAGTCAGACTAGCGGGAGACCACAATGAGCAGTTCTTC
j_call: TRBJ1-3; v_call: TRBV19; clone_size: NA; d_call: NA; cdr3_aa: CASSASGGASGNTIYF; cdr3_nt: TGTGCCAGTAGTGCCTCGGGGGGCGCATCCGGAAACACCATATATTTT
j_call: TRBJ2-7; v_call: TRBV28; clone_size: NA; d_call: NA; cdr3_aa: CASSLSAGEQYF; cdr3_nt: TGTGCCAGCAGTTTATCGGCGGGGGAGCAGTACTTC
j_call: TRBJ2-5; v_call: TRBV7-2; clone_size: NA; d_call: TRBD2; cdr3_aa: CASSERDYQETQYF; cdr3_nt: TGTGCCAGCAGCGAGCGGGACTACCAAGAGACCCAGTACTTC
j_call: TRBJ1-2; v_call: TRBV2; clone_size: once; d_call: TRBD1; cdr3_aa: CASSRDSPNYGYTF; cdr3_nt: TGTGCCAGCAGTAGGGACAGCCCTAACTATGGCTACACCTTC
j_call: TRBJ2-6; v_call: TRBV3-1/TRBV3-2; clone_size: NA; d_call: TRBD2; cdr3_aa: CASSYRTSGNSGANVLTF; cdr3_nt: TGTGCCAGCAGCTACCGGACTAGCGGGAACTCTGGGGCCAACGTCCTGACTTTC
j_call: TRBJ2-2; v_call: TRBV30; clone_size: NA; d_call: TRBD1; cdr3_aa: CALSGQAAGKKGELFF; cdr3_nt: TGTGCCTTGTCAGGACAGGCTGCCGGGAAGAAGGGGGAGCTGTTTTTT
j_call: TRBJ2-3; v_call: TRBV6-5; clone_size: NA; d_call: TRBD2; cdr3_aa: CASKTLAEGTDTQYF; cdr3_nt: TGTGCCAGCAAGACTCTAGCGGAGGGCACAGATACGCAGTATTTT
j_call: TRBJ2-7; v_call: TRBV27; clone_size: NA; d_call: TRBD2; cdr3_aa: CASSFTLALWGLAGQSSYEQYF; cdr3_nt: TGTGCCAGCAGTTTCACCCTGGCCCTTTGGGGACTAGCGGGACAAAGCTCCTACGAGCAGTACTTC
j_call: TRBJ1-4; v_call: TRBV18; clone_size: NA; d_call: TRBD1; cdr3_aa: CASSPTGGAEKLFF; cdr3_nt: TGTGCCAGCTCACCTACAGGGGGCGCAGAAAAACTGTTTTTT
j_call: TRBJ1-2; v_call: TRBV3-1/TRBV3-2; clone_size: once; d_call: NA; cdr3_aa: CASSTYPPGYGYTF; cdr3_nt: TGTGCCAGCAGCACCTACCCTCCCGGTTATGGCTACACCTTC
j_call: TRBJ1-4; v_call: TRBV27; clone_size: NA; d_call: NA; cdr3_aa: CASSLVSTNEKLFF; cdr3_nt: TGTGCCAGCAGTTTAGTCTCAACTAATGAAAAACTGTTTTTT
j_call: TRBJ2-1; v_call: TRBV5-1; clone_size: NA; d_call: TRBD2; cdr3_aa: CASSLVVAGAEQFF; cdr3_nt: TGCGCCAGCAGCTTGGTGGTAGCGGGAGCTGAGCAGTTCTTC
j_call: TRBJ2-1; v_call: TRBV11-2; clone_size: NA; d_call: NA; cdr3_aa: CASSLQGYEQFF; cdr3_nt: TGTGCCAGCAGCTTACAGGGGTATGAGCAGTTCTTC
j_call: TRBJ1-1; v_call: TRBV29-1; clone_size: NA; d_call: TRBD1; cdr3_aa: CSVGQGARNTEAFF; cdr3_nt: TGCAGCGTAGGACAGGGGGCGAGGAACACTGAAGCTTTCTTT
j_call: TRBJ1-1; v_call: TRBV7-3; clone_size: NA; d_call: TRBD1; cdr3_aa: CASSFASGQGAEAFF; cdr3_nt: TGTGCCAGCAGCTTCGCATCCGGACAGGGGGCTGAAGCTTTCTTT
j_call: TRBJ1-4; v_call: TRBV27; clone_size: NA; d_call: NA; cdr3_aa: CASRDSTNEKLFF; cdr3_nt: TGTGCCAGCAGGGACTCAACTAATGAAAAACTGTTTTTT
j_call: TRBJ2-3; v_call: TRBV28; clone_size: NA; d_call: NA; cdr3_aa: CASRVLRGLDTQYF; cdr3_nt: TGTGCCAGCAGAGTACTGCGTGGTTTAGATACGCAGTATTTT
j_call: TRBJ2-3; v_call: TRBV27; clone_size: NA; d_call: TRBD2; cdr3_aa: CASRPFVSREGFVTDTQYF; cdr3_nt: TGTGCCAGCAGACCCTTCGTCTCGCGGGAGGGCTTTGTGACAGATACGCAGTATTTT
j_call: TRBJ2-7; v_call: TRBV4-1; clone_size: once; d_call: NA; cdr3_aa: CASSARLGDSYEQYF; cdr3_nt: TGCGCCAGCAGCGCCCGACTCGGCGACTCCTACGAGCAGTACTTC
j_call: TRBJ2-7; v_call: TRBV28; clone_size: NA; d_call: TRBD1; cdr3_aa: CASSYGDRASEQYF; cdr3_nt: TGTGCCAGCAGTTACGGGGACAGGGCCTCCGAGCAGTACTTC